This TCR beta chain was recorded in a study of blood T cell repertoires in COVID-19. Turning to the study itself: The United States, Italy and Spain supplied acute and convalescent COVID-19 samples.

As processed by the authors: Estimation of nucleated cell counts relied on the amplification of reference gene primers. Measured with immunoSEQ multiplex PCR; TCRdb has only the in-frame clones, and not every one. That table gives V, J and clone size, and the DNA gave D and trimming. The repertoire holds 250,000 or so clones, with 86% as singletons. Trimming took 4 bases from V and 3 from J; bases not matched to a gene: 7. The CDR3 is 16 amino acids. Germline lookup yields CDR1 KGHDR and CDR2 SFDVKD. Comments on this clone: In the same sample, other DNA sequences code for this CDR3.

The rearrangement joins TRBV24-1 to TRBJ2-1; 8 nucleotides match TRBD1. The receptor was derived from a woman under 40 with active or convalescent COVID-19. Sequencing was performed on peripheral blood. The CDR3 DNA reads as TGTGCCACCAGTGACTCGACAGGGGCCCACTACAATGAGCAGTTCTTC. It encodes CATSDSTGAHYNEQFF.